This entry lists 5 T cell receptor beta chains sequenced from one sample in a study of CD8+ T cells in alopecia areata. Described treatment: oral pan-JAK inhibitor, 5-10 mg twice daily. Sequencing used cDNA as its template, made by extracting RNA and reverse transcribing it. Profiled with immunoSEQ multiplex PCR; TCRdb holds only in-frame clones, not every one. The sample consists of around 200,000 clones, around 56% of them appearing once. Specimen: CD4+ T cells sorted from blood, collected at week 4, from a patient treated with tofacitinib. The source of these receptors is a human donor with alopecia areata.

V is TRBV25-1 and J is TRBJ2-1; possibly TRBD1 for D (6 bases). In germline, CDR1 is MGHDK, CDR2 SYGVNS. The CDR3 length is 14 residues. The germline V and J ends were trimmed by 7 bases and 1 base, with 11 bases remaining between them. The CDR3 loop is CASIGGGSYNEQFF. The DNA for the CDR3 is TGTGCCAGCATAGGGGGTGGTTCCTACAATGAGCAGTTCTTC.

The chain is built from TRBV19 and TRBJ2-3; D is unresolved. The germline V gene has CDR1 LNHDA and CDR2 SQIVND (reference sequence). The CDR3 totals 13 residues. Trimming stripped 1 base from V and 1 base from J, with 3 bases between. In nucleotides, the CDR3 is TGTGCCAGTAGTATAGGCGGCACAGATACGCAGTATTTT. It translates to CASSIGGTDTQYF.

The sample holds a few counts of this clone. The J gene is TRBJ2-7, the V gene TRBV30; D is uncertain. The germline V and J ends were trimmed by 3 bases and 7 bases, with 13 bases remaining between them. The CDR3 loop spans 12 amino acids. Germline CDR1 reads GTSNPN; CDR2 reads SVGIG (reference sequence). The CDR3 spells CAWSGSSVEQYF. The CDR3, as DNA: TGTGCCTGGAGCGGATCGTCCGTAGAGCAGTACTTC.

The rearrangement joins TRBV25-1 to TRBJ2-7, with a tentative D call TRBD2 (6 bases). Germline V gives CDR1 MGHDK, CDR2 SYGVNS. Trimming cost V 7 bases and J 0 bases, with 13 bases left between them. This CDR3 is built from 14 residues. The CDR3 is CASNEEGNSYEQYF. The CDR3 nucleotides read TGTGCCAGCAATGAGGAGGGGAACTCCTACGAGCAGTACTTC.

This clone turned up a few times. This rearrangement joins TRBV29-1 to TRBJ2-6; D is uncertain. The CDR3 has 14 amino acids. The V end lost 1 base, the J end lost 2 bases, and 6 bases lay between the germline ends. Germline V CDR1 and CDR2: SQVTM, ANQGSEA. The CDR3 nucleotides read TGCAGCGTTGAAGCTGGCGCTGGGGCCAACGTCCTGACTTTC. This gives the protein CSVEAGAGANVLTF. Complete variable domain (other parts from reference TRBV29-1 and TRBJ2-6): SAVISQKPSRDICQRGTSLTIQCQVDSQVTMMFWYRQQPGQSLTLIATANQGSEATYESGFVIDKFPISRPNLTFSTLTVSNMSPEDSSIYLCSVEAGAGANVLTFGAGSRLTVL.